This TCR beta chain was documented in a study of human T cells and chemical hapten exposure (dated by TCRdb to about 2021). General notes on the study: For sensitization, 2% DPC in acetone was applied to an approximately 2 cm by approximately 2 cm area of upper inner arm skin. The study tracked peripheral blood TCR repertoire changes in vivo during primary and secondary sensitization to the hapten diphenylcyclopropenone (DPC) in alopecia patients. Blood samples were taken from patients before sensitization (week 0) and at 2, 6 and about 24 weeks after DPC sensitization. Twenty-nine alopecia patients provided blood for TCR sequencing at one to four time points (pre-sensitization, 2, 6 and 24 weeks). Weekly therapeutic DPC doses were additionally applied to the scalp of patients throughout the roughly 26-week study period. Libraries were pooled for sequencing, and per-sample TCR yields varied mainly because of small differences in library volumes within the pool. Patch testing on the upper back used Finn chambers containing 0.01% DPC, with scoring done after 6 days according to International Contact Dermatitis Research Group standards. The patient cohort, mostly female, included alopecia areata with under or over 50% scalp involvement, alopecia totalis and alopecia universalis. The full study reports these points: Compared with pre-sensitization or healthy control sets, expanded TCRs formed significantly more large CDR3 similarity clusters, which is consistent with antigen-driven responses. All patients had alopecia, a presumed autoimmune disease, so their immune response might differ from that of healthy individuals. Repeated subsampling changed both the strength of the expansion versus patch-test correlation and the threshold at which that correlation became significant. The number of PT1 expanded TCRs positively correlated with patch test score, significant at thresholds 8, 16 and 32 but not 4. The number of TCRs above 1 in 1000 frequency did not change with DPC sensitization; there was no evidence of global repertoire structure alterations.

What the time point label conveys for this sample: pre-sensitization, week 0. The treatment or condition tag for this specimen amounts to: therapeutic diphenylcyclopropenone sensitization with weekly scalp DPC. Blood at each patch-test visit was drawn before the patch test was applied. To be eligible, patients had to be aged 18 to 70, diagnosed with alopecia and judged suitable for DPC therapy, while pregnant patients were excluded. Total RNA was extracted from unfractionated whole blood collected in Tempus Blood RNA tubes. This clonotype has more than one count but fewer than ten. Its antigen remains unidentified. Qualities for individual bases were not recorded, and no much larger clone is one base off. Receptor amplification or capture employed RACE. The instrument was a NextSeq 500. Library preparation attached unique molecular identifiers to individual cDNA molecules for quantitative, reproducible TCR counting. Both TCR alpha and TCR beta chains were sequenced from each blood RNA sample. The study's own analysis went as follows. A median of about 100,000 TCRs per sample was observed, with a range of about 20,000 to 750,000. The Decombinator software suite was used to annotate the V, J and CDR3 of the TCR reads. For the PS versus PT1 abundance plots, all samples were subsampled to the same number of TCRs (28,000). TCRs were defined as expanded if absent before sensitization and observed at least eight times at the 2-week time point. TCRdb reanalyzed the raw reads on its own, using fastp at Q25 for trimming and MiXCR for clone calling, and kept in-frame beta chains. Every CDR3 protein is listed once, alongside the most common genes and DNA of its rows. The V and J calls come from TCRdb's annotation, not from the publication. The sample has about 68,000 distinct CDR3 sequences on record, around 9.9% of them singletons. 5% to 5.5% of the sample lies in the top ten.

The CDR3 sequence holds 14 residues, the cysteine and phenylalanine included. The CDR3 DNA has 42 bases and is translated from base 1. For CDR1 and CDR2, the germline V gene lists LGHNA and YSLEER. V loses 0 bases, J loses 4 bases, and the germline ends lie 9 bases apart. This clonotype was sampled from a woman aged 45-65 years with alopecia areata. Some clones in this sample may be carry-over from other donors' samples. The specimen was whole blood, collected in connection with sensitization to the hapten diphenylcyclopropenone (DPC). The rearrangement combines TRBV4-3 with TRBJ1-2; TRBD1 is possibly the D segment (5 matching bases). The DNA is TGCGCCAGCAGCCAAGATTGGGGGTCCTATGGCTACACCTTC. Translation gives CASSQDWGSYGYTF.